What follows are 14 T cell receptor beta chains derived from one specimen sequenced in a study of T cell repertoires and Cas9 in healthy adults. TCRdb keeps only in-frame clones here, not all; method: immunoSEQ multiplex PCR. This table has more than 20,000 clones, 90% appearing once. The sample taken for sequencing was CD4+ effector T cells (CD127+, CD25-, CD137-, CD154-) from PBMCs; culture status not recorded. These receptors came from a human donor in good health.

V and J are TRBV2 and TRBJ1-5, with 7 bases fitting TRBD1. Germline V gives CDR1 SNHLY, CDR2 FYNNEI. CDR3 length equals 14 residues. After removal of 7 bases from V and 6 bases from J, the junction contained 9 bases not matched to a gene. The CDR3 reads CASTGEDRIQPQHF. CDR3 bases: TGTGCCAGCACCGGGGAGGACAGGATTCAGCCCCAGCATTTT.

This chain uses TRBV5-1 with TRBJ2-6; TRBD1 matches 7 bases. CDR3 length: 18 amino acids. Germline V gives CDR1 SGHRS, CDR2 YFSETQ. The ends lost 6 bases at V and 2 bases at J; junction bases unmatched: 14. This CDR3 reads CASNNPTGLIPGANVLTF. The DNA of the CDR3 is TGCGCCAGCAACAATCCGACAGGGTTAATCCCTGGGGCCAACGTCCTGACTTTC.

The rearrangement uses TRBV5-6 and TRBJ2-3, with 12 bases identical to TRBD2. V lost 4 bases, J lost 10 bases, and 10 bases stayed unmatched. Looked up from germline, CDR1 is SGHDT and CDR2 is YYEEEE. The CDR3 has 15 amino acids. The CDR3 DNA reads as TGTGCCAGCAGCCCTCAAACTAGCGGGGGGCGCGCGCAGTATTTT. It is translated as CASSPQTSGGRAQYF. Together with reference TRBV5-6 and TRBJ2-3, the CDR3 gives the full variable domain: DAGVTQSPTHLIKTRGQQVTLRCSPKSGHDTVSWYQQALGQGPQFIFQYYEEEERQRGNFPDRFSGHQFPNYSSELNVNALLLGDSALYLCASSPQTSGGRAQYFGPGTRLTVL.

The rearrangement joins TRBV11-2 to TRBJ2-1, with a weak D call TRBD1 (5 bases). From germline, CDR1 is SGHAT and CDR2 FQNNGV. The CDR3 runs 16 residues. Between the trimmed V and J ends, which lost 1 base and 2 bases, there was a span of 12 bases. As DNA, the CDR3 is TGTGCCAGCAGCTTAGCTATGGGGCTCCCCTACAATGAGCAGTTCTTC. Protein sequence: CASSLAMGLPYNEQFF.

V and J are TRBV10-3 and TRBJ2-3, with TRBD1 matching over 8 bases. V shed 10 bases, J shed 3 bases, and the junction held 3 bases outside the gene matches. This CDR3 has 12 amino acids. Germline V CDR1 and CDR2: ENHRY, SYGVKD. The CDR3 region is CATGQDTDTQYF. CDR3 nucleotides: TGTGCCACGGGACAGGATACAGATACGCAGTATTTT.

The rearrangement uses TRBV6-5 and TRBJ1-6; D gene ambiguous. V was cut by 5 bases and J by 0 bases, with 5 bases left in between. Germline V CDR1 and CDR2: MNHEY, SVGAGI. This CDR3 contains 14 residues. CDR3 in amino acids: CASSKSSYNSPLHF. The CDR3 DNA reads TGTGCCAGCAGTAAGAGCTCCTATAATTCACCCCTCCACTTT.

In DNA, the CDR3 is TGTGCCAGTAGTATGGGTCCCTCTGGCTACACCTTC. Protein product: CASSMGPSGYTF. The gene calls are TRBV19 and TRBJ1-2; no clear D gene. With 3 bases removed from V and 7 bases from J, the gap between germline ends came to 9 bases. CDR1 is LNHDA and CDR2 is SQIVND in the germline V gene (reference sequence). This CDR3 is built from 12 residues.

The chain recombines TRBV10-3 with TRBJ2-2; 8 bases are shared with TRBD1. Trimming cost V 1 base and J 5 bases; bases outside gene matches: 3. Germline CDR1 and CDR2: ENHRY and SYGVKD. CDR3 length: 15 residues. DNA for the CDR3: TGTGCCATCAGTGAGTTCGGACAGGGAACCGGGGAGCTGTTTTTT. Translation: CAISEFGQGTGELFF.

CDR3 DNA sequence: TGTGCCAGCAGTCGGACAGGGCATGAGCAGTTCTTC. Its translation: CASSRTGHEQFF. This sequence joins TRBV25-1 and TRBJ2-1; 8 nucleotides line up with TRBD1. This CDR3 comprises 12 residues. The germline gives CDR1 MGHDK, CDR2 SYGVNS. The trim removed 5 bases at V and 8 bases at J, leaving 2 bases unmatched.

About this clone itself: Lacking the conserved final phenylalanine or tryptophan, this CDR3 likely reflects a read error. It is unclear where the CDR3 begins or ends on the DNA, so no DNA is shown, and the CDR3 is as TCRdb lists it. V gene TRBV30 combines with J gene TRBJ1-1. Germline V CDR1 and CDR2: GTSNPN, SVGIG (reference sequence). The CDR3 adds up to 12 amino acids, both ends counted. Here the CDR3 reads CAWSNHLAGTAL.

The chain combines TRBV6-1 with TRBJ2-4; D is uncertain. Trimming stripped 5 bases from V and 8 bases from J, with 10 bases between. Germline CDR1 MNHNS, CDR2 SASEGT. The CDR3 covers 12 residues. As DNA, the CDR3 is TGTGCCAGCAGTTCGGAGTTGGACATTCAGTACTTC. Its protein product is CASSSELDIQYF.

This chain links TRBV20-1 with TRBJ2-3, with D hard to call. The CDR3 has 11 residues. The germline CDR1 and CDR2 sequences are DFQATT and SNEGSKA (reference sequence). Trimming removed 4 bases from V and 4 bases from J, with 6 bases in between. CDR3 in amino acids: CSAIFPDTQYF. DNA of the CDR3: TGCAGTGCTATTTTCCCAGATACGCAGTATTTT.

This chain links TRBV7-9 with TRBJ1-1; the D gene is possibly TRBD1 (6 bases). The CDR3 covers 14 residues. Between the trimmed V and J ends, which lost 5 bases and 4 bases, there was a span of 14 bases. Per germline, CDR1 SEHNR and CDR2 FQNEAQ (reference sequence). The CDR3: CASSRGGRSTEAFF. CDR3 bases: TGTGCCAGCAGCAGGGGGGGAAGGAGCACTGAAGCTTTCTTT.

CDR3: CASEGLSFYSNQPQHF. The CDR3 DNA reads as TGTGCCAGCGAGGGATTGTCTTTCTATAGCAATCAGCCCCAGCATTTT. The chain has TRBV28 and TRBJ1-5; D gene uncertain. Germline lookup yields CDR1 MDHEN and CDR2 SYDVKM. This CDR3 is 16 amino acids long. Deletions cut 8 bases from V and 0 bases from J, with 17 bases between.